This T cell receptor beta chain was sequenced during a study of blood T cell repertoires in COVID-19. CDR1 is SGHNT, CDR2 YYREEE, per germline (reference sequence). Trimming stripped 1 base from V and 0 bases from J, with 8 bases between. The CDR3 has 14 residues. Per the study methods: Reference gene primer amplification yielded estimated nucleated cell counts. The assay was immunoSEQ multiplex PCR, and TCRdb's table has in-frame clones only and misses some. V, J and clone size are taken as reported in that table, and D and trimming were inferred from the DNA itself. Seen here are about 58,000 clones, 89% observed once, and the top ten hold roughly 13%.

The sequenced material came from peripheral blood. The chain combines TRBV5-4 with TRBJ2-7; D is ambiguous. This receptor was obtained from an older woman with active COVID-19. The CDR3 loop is CASSLSASSYEQYF. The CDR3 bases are TGTGCCAGCAGCTTGAGCGCCAGCTCCTACGAGCAGTACTTC.